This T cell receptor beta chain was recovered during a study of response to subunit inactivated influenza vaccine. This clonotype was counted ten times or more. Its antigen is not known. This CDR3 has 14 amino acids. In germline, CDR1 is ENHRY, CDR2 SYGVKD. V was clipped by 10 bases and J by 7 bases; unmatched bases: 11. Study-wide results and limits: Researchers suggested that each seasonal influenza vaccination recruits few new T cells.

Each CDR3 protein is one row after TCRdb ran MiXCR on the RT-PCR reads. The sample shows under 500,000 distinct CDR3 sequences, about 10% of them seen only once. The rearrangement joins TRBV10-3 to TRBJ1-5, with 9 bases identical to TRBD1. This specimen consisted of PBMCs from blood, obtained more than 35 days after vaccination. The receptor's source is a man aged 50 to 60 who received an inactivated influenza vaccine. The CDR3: CASSGTGTSQPQHF. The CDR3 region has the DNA TGTGCCAGCTCCGGGACAGGGACTTCGCAGCCCCAGCATTTT.